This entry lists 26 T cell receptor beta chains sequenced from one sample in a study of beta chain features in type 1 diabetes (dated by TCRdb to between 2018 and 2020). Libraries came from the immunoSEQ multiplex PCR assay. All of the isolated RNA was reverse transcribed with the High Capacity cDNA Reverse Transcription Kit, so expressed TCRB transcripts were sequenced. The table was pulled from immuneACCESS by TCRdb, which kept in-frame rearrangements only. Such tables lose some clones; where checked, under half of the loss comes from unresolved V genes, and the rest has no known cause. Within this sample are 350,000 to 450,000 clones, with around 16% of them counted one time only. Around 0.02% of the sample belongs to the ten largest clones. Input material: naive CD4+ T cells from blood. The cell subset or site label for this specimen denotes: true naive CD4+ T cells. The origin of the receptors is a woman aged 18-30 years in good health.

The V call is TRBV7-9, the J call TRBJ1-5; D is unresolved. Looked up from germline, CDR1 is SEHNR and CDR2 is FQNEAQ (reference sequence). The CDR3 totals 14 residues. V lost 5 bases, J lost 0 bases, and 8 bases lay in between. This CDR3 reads CASSASGSNQPQHF. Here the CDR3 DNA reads TGTGCCAGCAGCGCATCAGGTAGCAATCAGCCCCAGCATTTT.

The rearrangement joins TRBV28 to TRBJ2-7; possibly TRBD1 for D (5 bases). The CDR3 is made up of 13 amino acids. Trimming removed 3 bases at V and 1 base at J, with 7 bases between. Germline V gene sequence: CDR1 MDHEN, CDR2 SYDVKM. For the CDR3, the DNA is TGTGCCAGCAGTTTGGGGCTTTCCTACGAGCAGTACTTC. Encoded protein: CASSLGLSYEQYF.

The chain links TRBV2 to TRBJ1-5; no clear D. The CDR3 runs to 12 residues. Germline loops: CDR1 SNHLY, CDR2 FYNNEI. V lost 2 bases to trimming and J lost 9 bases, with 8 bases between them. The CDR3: CASSELPVPQHF. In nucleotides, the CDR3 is TGTGCCAGCAGTGAACTCCCGGTGCCCCAGCATTTT. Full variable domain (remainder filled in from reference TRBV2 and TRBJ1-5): EPEVTQTPSHQVTQMGQEVILRCVPISNHLYFYWYRQILGQKVEFLVSFYNNEISEKSEIFDDQFSVERPDGSNFTLKIRSTKLEDSAMYFCASSELPVPQHFGDGTRLSIL.

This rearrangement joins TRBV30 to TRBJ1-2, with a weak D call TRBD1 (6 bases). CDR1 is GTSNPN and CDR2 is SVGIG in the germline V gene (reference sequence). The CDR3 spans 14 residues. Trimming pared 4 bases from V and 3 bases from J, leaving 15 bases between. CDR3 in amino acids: CAWTIKAGDYGYTF. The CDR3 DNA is TGTGCCTGGACTATCAAGGCAGGGGACTATGGCTACACCTTC.

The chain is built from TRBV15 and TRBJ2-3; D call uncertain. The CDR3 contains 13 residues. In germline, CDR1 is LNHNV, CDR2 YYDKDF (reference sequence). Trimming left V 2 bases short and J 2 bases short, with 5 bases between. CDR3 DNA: TGTGCCACCAGCAGACCTCCCACAGATACGCAGTATTTT. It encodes CATSRPPTDTQYF.

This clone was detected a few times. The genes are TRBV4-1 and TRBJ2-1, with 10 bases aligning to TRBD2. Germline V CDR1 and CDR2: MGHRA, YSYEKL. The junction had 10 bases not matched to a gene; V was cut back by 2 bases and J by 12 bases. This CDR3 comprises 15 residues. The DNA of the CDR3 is TGCGCCAGCAGCCAATCAAATGTAGCGGGAGGCGTGCAGTTCTTC. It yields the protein CASSQSNVAGGVQFF.

The CDR3 loop reads CAWRQVGEKLFF. CDR3 DNA: TGTGCCTGGAGACAGGTTGGAGAAAAACTGTTTTTT. The chain links TRBV30 to TRBJ1-4; tentative D call: TRBD1 (5 bases). V lost 3 bases and J lost 8, with 10 bases in between. The CDR3 contains 12 residues. The germline gives CDR1 GTSNPN, CDR2 SVGIG (reference sequence). Combining the CDR3 with reference TRBV30 and TRBJ1-4 gives the whole variable domain SQTIHQWPATLVQPVGSPLSLECTVEGTSNPNLYWYRQAAGRGLQLLFYSVGIGQISSEVPQNLSASRPQDRQFILSSKKLLLSDSGFYLCAWRQVGEKLFFGSGTQLSVL.

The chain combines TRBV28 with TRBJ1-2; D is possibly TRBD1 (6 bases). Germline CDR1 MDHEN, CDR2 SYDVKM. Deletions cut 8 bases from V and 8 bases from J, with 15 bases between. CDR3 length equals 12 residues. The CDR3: CASLETGGGYTF. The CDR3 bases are TGTGCCAGCCTTGAGACAGGTGGGGGCTACACCTTC.

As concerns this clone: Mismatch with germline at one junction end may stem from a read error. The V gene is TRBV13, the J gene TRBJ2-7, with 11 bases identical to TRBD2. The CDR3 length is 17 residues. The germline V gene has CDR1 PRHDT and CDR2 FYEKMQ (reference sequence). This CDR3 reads CASSRIVAGGASNEQYF. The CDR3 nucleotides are TGTGCCAGCAGCCGCATTGTAGCGGGAGGGGCCTCCAACGAGCAGTACTTC. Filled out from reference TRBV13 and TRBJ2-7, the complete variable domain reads AAGVIQSPRHLIKEKRETATLKCYPIPRHDTVYWYQQGPGQDPQFLISFYEKMQSDKGSIPDRFSAQQFSDYHSELNMSSLELGDSALYFCASSRIVAGGASNEQYFGPGTRLTVT.

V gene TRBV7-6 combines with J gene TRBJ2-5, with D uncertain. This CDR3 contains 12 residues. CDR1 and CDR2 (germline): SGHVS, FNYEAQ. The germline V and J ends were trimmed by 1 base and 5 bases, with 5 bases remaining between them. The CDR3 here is CASSLERETQYF. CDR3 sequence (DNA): TGTGCCAGCAGCTTAGAGAGGGAGACCCAGTACTTC.

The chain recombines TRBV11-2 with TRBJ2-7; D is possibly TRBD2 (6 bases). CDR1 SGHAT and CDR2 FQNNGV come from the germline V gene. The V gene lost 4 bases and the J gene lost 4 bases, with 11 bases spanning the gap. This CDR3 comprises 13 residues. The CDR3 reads CASSYPAGYEQYF. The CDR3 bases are TGTGCCAGCAGCTACCCCGCGGGGTACGAGCAGTACTTC.

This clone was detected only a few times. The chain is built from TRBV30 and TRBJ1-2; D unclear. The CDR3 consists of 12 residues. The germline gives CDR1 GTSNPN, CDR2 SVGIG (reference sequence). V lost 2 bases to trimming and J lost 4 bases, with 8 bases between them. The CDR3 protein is CAWSRVSYGYTF. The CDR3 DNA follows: TGTGCCTGGAGTAGAGTTTCCTATGGCTACACCTTC.

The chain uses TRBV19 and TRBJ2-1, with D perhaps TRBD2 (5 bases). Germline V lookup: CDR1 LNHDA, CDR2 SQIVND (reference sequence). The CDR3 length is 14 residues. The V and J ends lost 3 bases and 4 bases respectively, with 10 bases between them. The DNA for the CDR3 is TGTGCCAGTAGTATGAGAGGGCAATACAATGAGCAGTTCTTC. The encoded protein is CASSMRGQYNEQFF.

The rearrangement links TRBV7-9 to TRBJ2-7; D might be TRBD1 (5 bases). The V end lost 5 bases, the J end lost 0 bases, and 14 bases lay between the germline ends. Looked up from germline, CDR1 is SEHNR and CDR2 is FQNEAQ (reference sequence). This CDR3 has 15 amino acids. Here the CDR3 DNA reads TGTGCCAGCAGCCCACAGTTGGGGCCCTCCTACGAGCAGTACTTC. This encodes CASSPQLGPSYEQYF.

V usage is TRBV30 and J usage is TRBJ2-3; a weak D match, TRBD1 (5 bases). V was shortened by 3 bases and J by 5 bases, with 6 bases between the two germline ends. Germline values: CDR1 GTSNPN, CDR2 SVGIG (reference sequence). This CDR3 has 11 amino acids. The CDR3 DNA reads TGTGCCTGGAGCAGGGAAGATACGCAGTATTTT. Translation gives CAWSREDTQYF.

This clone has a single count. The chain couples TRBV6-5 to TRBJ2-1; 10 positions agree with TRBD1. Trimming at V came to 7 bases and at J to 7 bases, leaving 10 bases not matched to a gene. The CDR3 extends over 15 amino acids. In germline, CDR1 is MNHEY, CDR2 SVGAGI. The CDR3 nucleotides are TGTGCCAGCACCTCAGGGGACAGGGGAATGAATGAGCAGTTCTTC. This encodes CASTSGDRGMNEQFF.

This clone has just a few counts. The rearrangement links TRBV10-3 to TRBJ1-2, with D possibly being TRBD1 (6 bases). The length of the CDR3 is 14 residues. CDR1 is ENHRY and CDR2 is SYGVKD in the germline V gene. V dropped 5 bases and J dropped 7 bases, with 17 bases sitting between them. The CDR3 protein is CAISPGEGSGGYTF. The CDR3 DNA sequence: TGTGCCATCAGTCCAGGGGAAGGAAGCGGTGGCTACACCTTC.

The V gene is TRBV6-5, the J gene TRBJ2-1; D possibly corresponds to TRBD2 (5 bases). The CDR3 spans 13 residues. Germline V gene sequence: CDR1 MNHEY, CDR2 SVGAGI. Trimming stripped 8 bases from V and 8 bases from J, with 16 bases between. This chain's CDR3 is CASRFWESDEQFF. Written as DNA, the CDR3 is TGTGCCAGCCGTTTTTGGGAGAGCGATGAGCAGTTCTTC.

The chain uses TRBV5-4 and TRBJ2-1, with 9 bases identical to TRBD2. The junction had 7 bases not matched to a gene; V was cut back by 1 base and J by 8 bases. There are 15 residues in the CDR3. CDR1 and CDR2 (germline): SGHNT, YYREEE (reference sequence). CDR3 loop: CASSLLGLARHEQFF. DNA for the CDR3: TGTGCCAGCAGCTTGCTGGGACTAGCTAGACATGAGCAGTTCTTC.

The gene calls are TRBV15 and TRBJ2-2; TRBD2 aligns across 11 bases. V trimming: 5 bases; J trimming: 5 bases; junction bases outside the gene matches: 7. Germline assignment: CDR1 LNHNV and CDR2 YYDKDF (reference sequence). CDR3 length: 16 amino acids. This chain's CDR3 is CATSLSASGRTGELFF. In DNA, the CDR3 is TGTGCCACCAGCCTGTCGGCTAGCGGGAGGACCGGGGAGCTGTTTTTT.

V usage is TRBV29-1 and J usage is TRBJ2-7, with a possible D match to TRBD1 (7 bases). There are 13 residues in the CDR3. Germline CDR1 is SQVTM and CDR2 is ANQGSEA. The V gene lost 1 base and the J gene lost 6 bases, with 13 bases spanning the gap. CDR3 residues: CSVEVYRGGEQYF. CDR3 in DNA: TGCAGCGTTGAAGTGTACAGGGGAGGCGAGCAGTACTTC.

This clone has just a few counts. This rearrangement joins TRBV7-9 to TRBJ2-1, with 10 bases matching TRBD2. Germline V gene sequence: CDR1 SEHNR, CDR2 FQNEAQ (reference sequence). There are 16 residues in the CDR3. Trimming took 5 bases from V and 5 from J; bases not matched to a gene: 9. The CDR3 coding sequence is TGTGCCAGCAGCATCGCTACTAGCGGGAAACACAATGAGCAGTTCTTC. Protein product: CASSIATSGKHNEQFF.

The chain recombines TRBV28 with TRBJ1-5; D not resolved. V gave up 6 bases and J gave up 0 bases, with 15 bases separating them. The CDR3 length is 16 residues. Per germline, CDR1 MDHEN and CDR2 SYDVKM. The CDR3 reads CASSPRSWISNQPQHF. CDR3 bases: TGTGCCAGCAGCCCTAGGAGTTGGATTAGCAATCAGCCCCAGCATTTT. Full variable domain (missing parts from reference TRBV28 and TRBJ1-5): DVKVTQSSRYLVKRTGEKVFLECVQDMDHENMFWYRQDPGLGLRLIYFSYDVKMKEKGDIPEGYSVSREKKERFSLILESASTNQTSMYLCASSPRSWISNQPQHFGDGTRLSIL.

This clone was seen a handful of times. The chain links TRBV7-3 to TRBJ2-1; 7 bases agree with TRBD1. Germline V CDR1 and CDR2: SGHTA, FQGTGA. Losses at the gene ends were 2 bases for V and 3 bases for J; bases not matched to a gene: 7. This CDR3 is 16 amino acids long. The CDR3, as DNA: TGTGCCAGCAGCTTATTCGGCAGACAGGGCTACAATGAGCAGTTCTTC. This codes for CASSLFGRQGYNEQFF.

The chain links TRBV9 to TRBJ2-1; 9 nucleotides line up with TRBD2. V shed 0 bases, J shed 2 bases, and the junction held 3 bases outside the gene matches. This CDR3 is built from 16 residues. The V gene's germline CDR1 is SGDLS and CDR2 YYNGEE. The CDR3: CASSVDKRGAYNEQFF. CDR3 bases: TGTGCCAGCAGCGTAGATAAGCGGGGGGCCTACAATGAGCAGTTCTTC.

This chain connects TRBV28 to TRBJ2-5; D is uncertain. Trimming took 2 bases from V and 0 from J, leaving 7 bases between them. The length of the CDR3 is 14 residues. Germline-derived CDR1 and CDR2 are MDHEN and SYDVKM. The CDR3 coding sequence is TGTGCCAGCAGTTTACTCAGGAACCAAGAGACCCAGTACTTC. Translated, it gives CASSLLRNQETQYF.